This entry lists 8 T cell receptor beta chains sequenced from one sample in a study of blood T cells in healthy people across ages. PCR was performed a second time for about 7 to 11 cycles using a sample-barcoded 5' primer and a J-beta primer mix. One entry per CDR3 protein, called by TCRdb with MiXCR from the 5' RACE reads. Of some 920,000 distinct CDR3 sequences in the sample, around 54% were seen once. The sample taken for sequencing was blood. The source of these receptors is a woman aged 55-69 years in good health.

CDR3 sequence: CASSGNTYEQYF. The CDR3 DNA sequence: TGCGCCAGCAGCGGGAATACCTACGAGCAGTACTTC. The rearrangement joins TRBV5-1 to TRBJ2-7, with D unresolved. CDR3 length: 12 amino acids. V lost 4 bases to trimming and J lost 2 bases, with 7 bases between them. Per germline, CDR1 SGHRS and CDR2 YFSETQ.

In regard to this clonotype: One junction end disagrees with the germline gene, perhaps due to a read error. CDR3 protein: CARGKKTPSLAKNIQYF. The DNA of the CDR3 is TGTGCTCGTGGCAAAAAAACACCAAGCCTAGCCAAAAACATTCAGTACTTC. The V gene is TRBV12-5, the J gene TRBJ2-4; D call uncertain. The CDR3 has 17 amino acids. CDR1 is LGHNT and CDR2 is FRNRAP in the germline V gene.

The chain employs TRBV28 and TRBJ2-1; tentative D call: TRBD2 (6 bases). The CDR3 covers 18 residues. With 3 bases removed from V and 2 bases from J, the gap between germline ends came to 20 bases. CDR1 and CDR2 from the germline V gene are MDHEN and SYDVKM. This CDR3 reads CASSFSRGLAAPYNEQFF. In nucleotides, the CDR3 is TGTGCCAGCAGTTTTAGTCGCGGGTTAGCGGCACCCTACAATGAGCAGTTCTTC.

The gene calls are TRBV20-1 and TRBJ1-1; tentative D call: TRBD1 (6 bases). This CDR3 comprises 13 residues. Germline CDR1 DFQATT, CDR2 SNEGSKA (reference sequence). The CDR3 loop reads CRGPGHLNTEAFF. DNA for the CDR3: TGCAGGGGGCCGGGACACCTGAACACTGAAGCTTTCTTT.

This clonotype has more than one count but fewer than ten. The rearrangement joins TRBV18 to TRBJ2-7, with 9 bases aligning to TRBD1. Losses at the gene ends were 1 base for V and 5 bases for J; bases not matched to a gene: 9. Per germline, CDR1 KGHSH and CDR2 LQKENI. CDR3 length: 16 amino acids. CDR3 in amino acids: CASSPQTTGQGNEQYF. The CDR3 DNA is TGTGCCAGCTCACCACAAACAACGGGACAGGGAAACGAGCAGTACTTC.

J is TRBJ2-3 and V is TRBV5-6; D gene uncertain. Germline-derived CDR1 and CDR2 are SGHDT and YYEEEE. The CDR3 covers 14 residues. V was clipped by 2 bases and J by 5 bases, with 12 bases between them. In DNA form, the CDR3 reads TGTGCCAGCAGCTTCAGTTCGACGGAAGATACGCAGTATTTT. Translating gives CASSFSSTEDTQYF.

This clonotype was counted between two and nine times. The V and J genes are TRBV20-1 and TRBJ2-1; TRBD1 might be the D (6 bases). The CDR3 totals 14 residues. V was pared by 3 bases and J by 6 bases, with 15 bases between. CDR1 and CDR2 from the germline V gene are DFQATT and SNEGSKA (reference sequence). CDR3 coding DNA: TGCAGTGCTAGGGGGACAAGTATGGTCAATGAGCAGTTCTTC. It yields the protein CSARGTSMVNEQFF.

V and J are TRBV4-1 and TRBJ2-1; TRBD2 aligns across 10 bases. Germline loops: CDR1 MGHRA, CDR2 YSYEKL. The ends lost 5 bases at V and 2 bases at J; junction bases unmatched: 3. CDR3 length equals 15 residues. The CDR3 DNA follows: TGCGCCAGCAGCATTGGGACTAGCGCCTACAATGAGCAGTTCTTC. The encoded protein is CASSIGTSAYNEQFF.